This TCR beta chain was captured by sequencing in a study of T cell responses to AZD1222 COVID-19 vaccine. Study results and caveats: The repertoires were collected only after the peak T cell response. AZD1222 recipients seropositive at baseline numbered only 5 or 6.

The germline CDR1 and CDR2 sequences are LGHNA and YSLEER. Trimming stripped 1 base from V and 1 base from J, with 10 bases between. This CDR3 has 15 residues. This clone showed up just a few times. Its antigen is as yet unknown. The data were produced by immunoSEQ multiplex PCR, yet TCRdb's version contains in-frame clones alone and is incomplete. The data contain fewer than 130,000 clones, around 85% of them singletons. The clonotype comes from an adult in good health. The chain has TRBV4-3 and TRBJ1-2; no clear D. The sequences come from peripheral blood, collected on day 0 of AZD1222 vaccination. The CDR3 region is CASSQAPNGNYGYTF. The CDR3 DNA is TGCGCCAGCAGCCAAGCACCCAACGGTAACTATGGCTACACCTTC.